The present T cell receptor (beta chain) was sequenced within a study of T cell responses to AZD1222 COVID-19 vaccine (dated by TCRdb to about 2021). Regarding the research as a whole: AZD1222 recipients whose second dose came at about 4 weeks and those whose second dose came at about 12 weeks were combined into one group, since spike-specific TCR depth and breadth did not differ between the two schedules. TCR sequencing was performed for 230 to 250 trial participants, of whom 200 to 220 were given two doses of AZD1222 and 26 were given two doses of MenACWY control vaccine. Trial participants were enrolled into age subgroups of 18-55, 56-69 and 70-plus years, which contained around 150, 28 and 57 TCR-sequenced participants, respectively. On the study overall, not on this receptor specifically: Reportedly, close to half of the unique spike-specific TCRs recognized epitopes lying outside the regions that are mutated in the B.1.351 and B.1.1.7 variants. Spike-specific TCR breadth and depth rose significantly after two AZD1222 doses compared with day 0 and with MenACWY recipients. Because no samples from the day 14 peak response were available, repertoires could be characterized only after the peak T cell response. Conclusions about previously exposed vaccinees were limited because only a handful of AZD1222 recipients were SARS-CoV-2 seropositive at baseline. The vaccine-associated CD4 TCRs covered the entire spike protein, and the dominant responses fell in regions 160-218 and 743-854. The 56-69-year group was small, and its depth increase did not reach significance, likely because of low power. Participants were mostly white British and included more females than males, and it was suggested by the authors that clonal diversity may have been underestimated.

The junction shows trimming of 5 bases on V and 7 bases on J, plus 12 bases between the germline ends. The germline V gene yields MDHEN for CDR1 and SYDVKM for CDR2. From the cysteine up to the phenylalanine, the CDR3 has a length of 14 residues. Only the CDR3 portion is preserved as DNA: 42 bases, with reading frame beginning at the first base. The time point label here, explained by the study, means: baseline before first vaccination. Samples from vaccinated people were obtained from the UK trials COV001 and COV002, which included a single-blind randomized controlled phase 2/3 trial of AZD1222 (ChAdOx1 nCoV-19) in healthy adults. Trial participant PBMC samples were collected at day 0 and day 28 after the second dose for TCRbeta chain sequencing. Worth noting for this clone: No cognate antigen has been identified for it. Base qualities are not at hand, and no much larger clone is one base apart.

The CDR3 regions of human TCRbeta chains were analyzed by immunosequencing. The paper's processing steps were these. Repertoire TCRs were matched against a reference library of SARS-CoV-2-specific TCRs generated with the MIRA antigen-specificity platform. Breadth was defined as the fraction of unique TCRs that were SARS-CoV-2-associated, and depth was defined as the fraction of total T cells that were SARS-CoV-2-associated. Using the MIRA data, each spike-specific TCR was assigned both to the spike region to which the TCR was reactive and to a CD4 or CD8 class. Log10-transformed breadth and depth values were compared by one-way ANOVA with Sidak's multiple comparisons tests. The table was pulled from immuneACCESS by TCRdb, which kept in-frame rearrangements only. Such tables lose some clones; where checked, under half of the loss comes from unresolved V genes, and the rest has no known cause. V and J calls and clone size are copied from that table; D and trimming were computed from the DNA. The sample profile shows about 120,000 clones; more than 75% of them were found once. The ten largest account for 6.5% to 9.5% of the sample.

This specimen was peripheral blood, taken on day 0 of AZD1222 vaccination. This receptor was taken from an adult in good health. Recombination connected TRBV28 to TRBJ1-6; TRBD1 is perhaps the D gene, given 5 matching bases. CDR3 protein: CASSTGGTNSPLHF. The sequenced DNA is TGTGCCAGCAGTACGGGGGGGACCAATTCACCCCTCCACTTT.